This T cell receptor (beta chain) is drawn from a study of blood T cell repertoires in COVID-19. Overall study: Researchers got acute and convalescent COVID-19 samples from the United States, Italy and Spain. T cells, B-cell-depleted T cells, or PBMCs provided the cDNA or gDNA that served as material.

This clone has just one count. This CDR3 has 14 residues. V was trimmed by 2 bases and J by 7 bases, leaving 13 bases between them. The germline V gene has CDR1 SGHRS and CDR2 YFSETQ. As processed by the authors: Amplification of reference gene primers provided the estimated nucleated cell counts. Sequencing used immunoSEQ multiplex PCR; TCRdb keeps in-frame clones, though not all of them. The DNA gave D and trimming, while V, J and clone size come from that table. The table lists 250,000 to 350,000 clones, approximately 84% of them singletons. This TCR derives from a woman in her 30s who had recovered from COVID-19. Sequencing was done on a sample of peripheral blood. The gene calls are TRBV5-1 and TRBJ2-1; D perhaps matches TRBD1 (6 bases). The CDR3 spells CASSLGTGMNEQFF. CDR3 nucleotides: TGCGCCAGCAGCTTAGGCACAGGGATGAATGAGCAGTTCTTC.